These 22 T cell receptor beta chains were sequenced from one sample in a study of blood T cell repertoires in COVID-19. Assay used: immunoSEQ multiplex PCR; TCRdb lists only in-frame clones, some missing. The table shows about 160,000 clones, with about four fifths occurring only once. Sequencing was carried out using peripheral blood. Receptor source: a middle-aged man who had recovered from COVID-19.

In this sample, this clone turned up once. The rearrangement links TRBV7-8 to TRBJ2-5; perhaps TRBD1 as D (6 bases). Deletions cut 0 bases from V and 5 bases from J, with 19 bases between. The CDR3 spans 17 residues. CDR1 is SGHVS and CDR2 is FQNEAQ in the germline V gene. CDR3 in amino acids: CASSLATSGGGYETQYF. CDR3 sequence (DNA): TGTGCCAGCAGCTTAGCGACGAGTGGGGGCGGTTATGAGACCCAGTACTTC.

The chain uses TRBV7-2 and TRBJ1-5; a weak D match, TRBD1 (6 bases). Trimming left V 1 base short and J 1 base short, with 11 bases between. The length of the CDR3 is 16 residues. The germline gives CDR1 SGHTA, CDR2 FQGNSA. DNA of the CDR3: TGTGCCAGCAGCTTAGGGGGGCGGGGGAGCAATCAGCCCCAGCATTTT. Amino acids: CASSLGGRGSNQPQHF. Looking up the rest from reference TRBV7-2 and TRBJ1-5 gives the full variable domain: GAGVSQSPSNKVTEKGKDVELRCDPISGHTALYWYRQSLGQGLEFLIYFQGNSAPDKSGLPSDRFSAERTGGSVSTLTIQRTQQEDSAVYLCASSLGGRGSNQPQHFGDGTRLSIL.

CDR3 coding DNA: TGTGCCAGCAGTGAGGGGGCAGCCAAGTCGCAGTATTTT. This translates into CASSEGAAKSQYF. The chain uses TRBV2 and TRBJ2-3; tentatively, D is TRBD1 (6 bases). V dropped 3 bases and J dropped 10 bases, with 14 bases sitting between them. Germline CDR1 SNHLY, CDR2 FYNNEI. This CDR3 has 13 amino acids.

This chain connects TRBV5-1 to TRBJ1-1; TRBD1 matches at 7 bases. CDR1 SGHRS and CDR2 YFSETQ come from the germline V gene. This CDR3 has 14 residues. The trim removed 2 bases at V and 4 bases at J, leaving 5 bases unmatched. The CDR3 sequence: CASSLGTGATEAFF. DNA for the CDR3: TGCGCCAGCAGCTTAGGTACAGGGGCCACTGAAGCTTTCTTT.

This chain connects TRBV5-1 to TRBJ2-7, with 11 bases fitting TRBD2. The V gene end was trimmed by 4 bases and the J gene end by 5 bases; junction bases not matched to a gene: 11. The CDR3 has 16 amino acids. Germline V gene data show CDR1 as SGHRS and CDR2 as YFSETQ. This CDR3 reads CASSPGSGLAEDEQYF. CDR3 DNA: TGCGCCAGCAGCCCAGGATCGGGACTAGCGGAAGACGAGCAGTACTTC.

The chain joins TRBV18 to TRBJ2-7; 8 bases line up with TRBD1. From germline, CDR1 is KGHSH and CDR2 LQKENI. J lost 0 bases, V lost 5 bases, and 6 bases had no gene match. The CDR3 loop spans 15 amino acids. The CDR3 DNA reads as TGTGCCAGCTCAGACCAACAGGGGGGCTCCTACGAGCAGTACTTC. Translated, it gives CASSDQQGGSYEQYF.

The gene calls are TRBV7-2 and TRBJ2-1; TRBD2 might be the D (5 bases). Germline V gives CDR1 SGHTA, CDR2 FQGNSA. This CDR3 region has 16 residues. V was pared by 1 base and J by 1 base, with 11 bases between. CDR3 coding DNA: TGTGCCAGCAGCTTAGTGGTAGCGTTTTCCTACAATGAGCAGTTCTTC. Translated, it gives CASSLVVAFSYNEQFF.

V is TRBV15 and J is TRBJ1-5; the D gene is possibly TRBD1 (5 bases). This CDR3 has 14 residues. Trimming cost V 3 bases and J 1 base, with 7 bases left between them. The germline V gene encodes CDR1 LNHNV and CDR2 YYDKDF (reference sequence). The CDR3 sequence: CATSRGLSNQPQHF. The CDR3 DNA sequence: TGTGCCACCAGCAGGGGGCTGAGCAATCAGCCCCAGCATTTT.

The chain is built from TRBV5-1 and TRBJ2-7; TRBD1 agrees at 9 bases. Trimming removed 5 bases from V and 4 bases from J; junction bases left unmatched: 7. CDR3 length equals 14 residues. Germline V gene data show CDR1 as SGHRS and CDR2 as YFSETQ. This CDR3 reads CASRSGTGTYEQYF. In DNA form, the CDR3 reads TGCGCCAGCAGATCCGGGACAGGGACTTACGAGCAGTACTTC.

V and J are TRBV9 and TRBJ2-7; D may be TRBD2 (6 bases). Looked up from germline, CDR1 is SGDLS and CDR2 is YYNGEE. With 3 bases removed from V and 5 bases from J, the gap between germline ends came to 18 bases. This CDR3 has 15 amino acids. This chain's CDR3 is CASSEEGRTTNEQYF. The CDR3 DNA reads TGTGCCAGCAGCGAGGAGGGGCGTACTACAAACGAGCAGTACTTC.

The V call is TRBV7-9, the J call TRBJ2-1, with D unclear. The V end was cut by 8 bases, the J end by 2 bases, with 10 bases between. The CDR3 contains 13 residues. Per the germline V gene, CDR1 is SEHNR and CDR2 is FQNEAQ (reference sequence). CDR3 nucleotides: TGTGCCAGCTTAGCTTCTGCCTACAATGAGCAGTTCTTC. It codes for CASLASAYNEQFF.

The J gene is TRBJ2-7, the V gene TRBV28, with D possibly matching TRBD1 (6 bases). This CDR3 spans 15 amino acids. The V gene lost 5 bases and the J gene lost 0 bases, with 14 bases spanning the gap. Per the germline V gene, CDR1 is MDHEN and CDR2 is SYDVKM. The CDR3 reads CASSRRQDFSYEQYF. The CDR3 DNA is TGTGCCAGCAGTCGGCGACAGGACTTCTCCTACGAGCAGTACTTC.

Only a few counts were recorded for this clone. The chain is built from TRBV4-3 and TRBJ2-3; 7 bases align to TRBD2. The CDR3 is 14 amino acids. Germline V gives CDR1 LGHNA, CDR2 YSLEER. Trimming took 3 bases from V and 6 from J; bases not matched to a gene: 6. The CDR3 reads CASSQTTAGDTQYF. As DNA, the CDR3 is TGCGCCAGCAGCCAGACGACAGCGGGGGATACGCAGTATTTT.

The genes are TRBV6-2 or TRBV6-3 and TRBJ1-1, with TRBD1 matching 7 bases. The V gene's germline CDR1 is MNHEY and CDR2 SVGEGT. V was pared by 5 bases and J by 6 bases, with 9 bases of the junction left unmatched. This CDR3 spans 14 amino acids. DNA for the CDR3: TGTGCCAGCAGTCGACAGGGACGAACCCCTGAAGCTTTCTTT. Translated, it gives CASSRQGRTPEAFF.

The V call is TRBV12-5, the J call TRBJ2-1, with D perhaps TRBD1 (5 bases). V shed 2 bases and J shed 4 bases, with 24 bases lying between them. Germline loops: CDR1 LGHNT, CDR2 FRNRAP. The CDR3 covers 19 residues. Here the CDR3 reads CASGLLRVQGNLPYNEQFF. The CDR3 DNA follows: TGTGCTAGTGGTTTGCTAAGGGTCCAGGGCAACTTACCGTACAATGAGCAGTTCTTC.

This clone has ten or more counts. V usage is TRBV4-3 and J usage is TRBJ2-2; 7 nucleotides align to TRBD2. The germline gives CDR1 LGHNA, CDR2 YSLEER. This CDR3 is built from 15 residues. V trimming: 1 base; J trimming: 1 base; junction bases outside the gene matches: 0. For the CDR3, the DNA is TGCGCCAGCAGCCAAGCGGGGGGGAACACCGGGGAGCTGTTTTTT. It codes for CASSQAGGNTGELFF.

The chain is built from TRBV9 and TRBJ2-5; the D gene is possibly TRBD2 (6 bases). V gave up 2 bases and J gave up 5 bases, with 13 bases separating them. The CDR3 loop spans 14 amino acids. CDR1 is SGDLS, CDR2 YYNGEE, per germline. The CDR3 reads CASSVIGGRETQYF. Here the CDR3 DNA reads TGTGCCAGCAGCGTGATCGGGGGTCGCGAGACCCAGTACTTC.

This chain links TRBV10-2 with TRBJ1-1; 7 nucleotides align to TRBD1. CDR3 size: 13 residues. V lost 5 bases to trimming and J lost 11 bases; unmatched junction nucleotides: 11. The germline V gene encodes CDR1 WSHSY and CDR2 SAAADI. In DNA form, the CDR3 reads TGCGCCAGCAGTACAGGGGAGGTCTCTTGGGCTTTCTTT. Translation: CASSTGEVSWAFF.

The chain couples TRBV11-2 to TRBJ1-1; D gene uncertain. CDR1 and CDR2 from the germline V gene are SGHAT and FQNNGV. The CDR3 contains 13 residues. Trimming shortened V by 7 bases and J by 3 bases, and 12 bases separated the two germline ends. The CDR3, as DNA: TGTGCCAGCAACCGGGGAACCTACACTGAAGCTTTCTTT. Its translation: CASNRGTYTEAFF.

V and J are TRBV3-1 (or the pseudogene TRBV3-2) and TRBJ1-2; the D is unclear. The CDR3 length is 14 residues. V was trimmed by 6 bases and J by 3 bases, leaving 14 bases between them. Germline V gene sequence: CDR1 LGHDT, CDR2 YNNKEL (reference sequence). The CDR3 DNA is TGTGCCAGCAGTCCCACCGACGGGGACTATGGCTACACCTTC. It codes for CASSPTDGDYGYTF.

This clone was detected many times. V and J are TRBV6-5 and TRBJ1-6, with 7 bases fitting TRBD1. Germline values: CDR1 MNHEY, CDR2 SVGAGI. The CDR3 sequence is 12 residues long. V shed 8 bases and J 10 bases; nucleotides not matched to a gene: 5. This CDR3 is CASRDRDSPLHF. The CDR3 DNA reads as TGTGCCAGCCGCGACAGGGACTCACCCCTCCACTTT.

The chain combines TRBV11-2 with TRBJ2-7; D is possibly TRBD2 (5 bases). There are 13 residues in the CDR3. V was trimmed by 4 bases and J by 12 bases, leaving 19 bases between them. Germline loops: CDR1 SGHAT, CDR2 FQNNGV. CDR3 coding DNA: TGTGCCAGCAGCTGGGGAGAGACCCCCGATCTGTACTTC. It codes for CASSWGETPDLYF. Looking up the rest from reference TRBV11-2 and TRBJ2-7 gives the full variable domain: EAGVAQSPRYKIIEKRQSVAFWCNPISGHATLYWYQQILGQGPKLLIQFQNNGVVDDSQLPKDRFSAERLKGVDSTLKIQPAKLEDSAVYLCASSWGETPDLYFGPGTRLTVT.